This is a list of T cell receptor beta chains from one sample in a study of T cells in Graves' hyperthyroidism and ophthalmopathy. TCRdb reprocessed the multiplex PCR reads with MiXCR, giving one entry per CDR3 protein. Of a few hundred thousand distinct CDR3 sequences listed, about 15% are singletons. Sample: blood. The receptor source for this set is a woman in her 30s with Graves' hyperthyroidism. CDR3s include the opening cysteine and the closing phenylalanine or tryptophan. D genes are given only for firm matches. Expanded clones are given a class, and other clones once, few, many or no size at all.

V gene: TRBV20-1; J gene: TRBJ1-3; D gene: TRBD1; CDR3 length: 14; clone size: .; CDR3 protein: CSATSRGKGNTIYF; CDR3 DNA: TGCAGTGCTACGAGCAGGGGGAAGGGGAACACCATATATTTT
V gene: TRBV4-2; J gene: TRBJ1-1; D gene: TRBD1; CDR3 length: 15; clone size: few; CDR3 protein: CASSQGTGGNTEAFF; CDR3 DNA: TGTGCCAGCAGCCAAGGGACAGGGGGCAACACTGAAGCTTTCTTT
V gene: TRBV3-1; J gene: TRBJ1-2; D gene: TRBD1; CDR3 length: 13; clone size: many; CDR3 protein: CASSPYRGRGYTF; CDR3 DNA: TGTGCCAGCAGCCCATACAGGGGGCGAGGCTACACCTTC
V gene: TRBV5-1; J gene: TRBJ2-1; D gene: .; CDR3 length: 16; clone size: few; CDR3 protein: CASSSRPDARHYEQSF; CDR3 DNA: TGCGCCAGCAGCTCTCGCCCCGACGCAAGACATTATGAGCAGTCCTTC
V gene: TRBV4-2; J gene: TRBJ2-1; D gene: TRBD2; CDR3 length: 16; clone size: once; CDR3 protein: CASSDFGKGTNNEQFF; CDR3 DNA: TGTGCCAGCAGCGATTTCGGAAAGGGGACTAACAATGAGCAGTTCTTC
V gene: TRBV30; J gene: TRBJ2-7; D gene: TRBD1; CDR3 length: 14; clone size: .; CDR3 protein: CAWSRQGEVYEQYF; CDR3 DNA: TGTGCCTGGAGTCGACAGGGTGAGGTTTACGAGCAGTACTTC
V gene: TRBV3-1; J gene: TRBJ2-3; D gene: TRBD2; CDR3 length: 17; clone size: many; CDR3 protein: CASSQDWPSGRTDTQYF; CDR3 DNA: TGTGCCAGCAGCCAAGACTGGCCTAGCGGGAGAACAGATACGCAGTATTTT
V gene: TRBV7-2; J gene: TRBJ2-7; D gene: .; CDR3 length: 14; clone size: few; CDR3 protein: CASSFPAGVREQYF; CDR3 DNA: TGTGCCAGCAGCTTTCCGGCCGGGGTGCGCGAGCAGTACTTC
V gene: TRBV7-6; J gene: TRBJ2-7; D gene: .; CDR3 length: 13; clone size: many; CDR3 protein: CASSPTRNYEQYF; CDR3 DNA: TGTGCCAGCAGCCCGACACGGAACTACGAGCAGTACTTC
V gene: TRBV27; J gene: TRBJ2-7; D gene: TRBD1; CDR3 length: 16; clone size: .; CDR3 protein: CASSQGTGGSSYEQYF; CDR3 DNA: TGTGCCAGCAGTCAGGGGACAGGGGGAAGCTCCTACGAGCAGTACTTC
V gene: TRBV5-1; J gene: TRBJ1-1; D gene: .; CDR3 length: 15; clone size: many; CDR3 protein: CASSSLQGLNTEAFF; CDR3 DNA: TGCGCCAGCAGCTCGTTACAGGGATTGAACACTGAAGCTTTCTTT
V gene: TRBV28; J gene: TRBJ1-3; D gene: .; CDR3 length: 15; clone size: .; CDR3 protein: CASVISVHSGNTIYF; CDR3 DNA: TGTGCCAGCGTTATTTCTGTCCACTCTGGAAACACCATATATTTT
V gene: TRBV6-1; J gene: TRBJ1-2; D gene: .; CDR3 length: 11; clone size: many; CDR3 protein: CASSTGYGYTF; CDR3 DNA: TGTGCCAGCAGTACGGGGTATGGCTACACCTTC
V gene: TRBV30; J gene: TRBJ1-6; D gene: .; CDR3 length: 12; clone size: many; CDR3 protein: CAWSGQVSPLHF; CDR3 DNA: TGTGCCTGGAGCGGACAAGTTTCACCCCTCCACTTT
V gene: TRBV28; J gene: TRBJ1-2; D gene: .; CDR3 length: 16; clone size: many; CDR3 protein: CASSPITRNDVWGYTF; CDR3 DNA: TGTGCCAGCAGTCCTATAACGAGGAATGACGTATGGGGCTACACCTTC
V gene: TRBV5-1; J gene: TRBJ2-5; D gene: .; CDR3 length: 16; clone size: many; CDR3 protein: CASSLVGQTMGETQYF; CDR3 DNA: TGCGCCAGCAGCTTGGTAGGACAGACTATGGGGGAGACCCAGTACTTC
V gene: TRBV28; J gene: TRBJ1-1; D gene: TRBD1; CDR3 length: 15; clone size: many; CDR3 protein: CASSLTGGRDTEAFF; CDR3 DNA: TGTGCCAGCAGTTTGACAGGGGGCCGGGACACTGAAGCTTTCTTT
V gene: TRBV27; J gene: TRBJ2-2; D gene: TRBD2; CDR3 length: 16; clone size: few; CDR3 protein: CASSLFVAGGPRELFF; CDR3 DNA: TGTGCCAGCAGTTTATTTGTAGCGGGAGGTCCCCGGGAGCTGTTTTTT
V gene: TRBV27; J gene: TRBJ2-5; D gene: TRBD2; CDR3 length: 13; clone size: few; CDR3 protein: CASSLLAEETQYF; CDR3 DNA: TGTGCCAGCAGTTTGCTAGCGGAAGAGACCCAGTACTTC
V gene: TRBV7-6; J gene: TRBJ2-3; D gene: TRBD2; CDR3 length: 16; clone size: many; CDR3 protein: CASSLWGSGATDTQYF; CDR3 DNA: TGTGCCAGCAGCTTATGGGGTAGCGGGGCCACAGATACGCAGTATTTT